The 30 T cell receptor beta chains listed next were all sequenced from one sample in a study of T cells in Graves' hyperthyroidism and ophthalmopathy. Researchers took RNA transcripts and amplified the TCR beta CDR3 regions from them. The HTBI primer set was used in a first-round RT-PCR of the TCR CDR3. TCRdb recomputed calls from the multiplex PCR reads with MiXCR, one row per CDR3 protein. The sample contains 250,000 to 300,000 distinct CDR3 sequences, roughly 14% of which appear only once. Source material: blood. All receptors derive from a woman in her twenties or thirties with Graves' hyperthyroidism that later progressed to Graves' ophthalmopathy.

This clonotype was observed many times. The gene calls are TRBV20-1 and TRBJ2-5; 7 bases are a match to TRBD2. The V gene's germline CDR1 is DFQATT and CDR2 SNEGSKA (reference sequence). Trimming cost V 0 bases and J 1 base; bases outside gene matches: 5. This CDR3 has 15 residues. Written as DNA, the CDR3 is TGCAGTGCTAGAGATCTGGCTAGCGGCCAAGAGACCCAGTACTTC. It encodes CSARDLASGQETQYF.

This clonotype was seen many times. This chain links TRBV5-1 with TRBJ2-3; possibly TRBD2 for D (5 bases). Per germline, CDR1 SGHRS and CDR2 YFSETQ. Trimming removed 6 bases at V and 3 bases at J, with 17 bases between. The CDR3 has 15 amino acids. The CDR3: CASIPPEALTDTQYF. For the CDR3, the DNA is TGCGCCAGCATCCCCCCGGAGGCCCTAACAGATACGCAGTATTTT.

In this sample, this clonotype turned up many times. CDR3 nucleotide sequence: TGCGCCAGCAGCTTGGATCCTAGCCCCACCGGGGAGCTGTTTTTT. Its translation: CASSLDPSPTGELFF. The chain combines TRBV5-1 with TRBJ2-2, with D perhaps matching TRBD2 (5 bases). Germline CDR1 SGHRS, CDR2 YFSETQ. V was clipped by 0 bases and J by 4 bases, with 10 bases between them. This CDR3 has 15 residues. The whole variable domain, remainder taken from reference TRBV5-1 and TRBJ2-2, is KAGVTQTPRYLIKTRGQQVTLSCSPISGHRSVSWYQQTPGQGLQFLFEYFSETQRNKGNFPGRFSGRQFSNSRSEMNVSTLELGDSALYLCASSLDPSPTGELFFGEGSRLTVL.

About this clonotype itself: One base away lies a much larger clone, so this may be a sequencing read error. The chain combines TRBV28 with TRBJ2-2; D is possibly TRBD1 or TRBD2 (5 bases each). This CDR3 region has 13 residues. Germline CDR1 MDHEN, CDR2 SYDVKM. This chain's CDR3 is CASRHRNTGELSF. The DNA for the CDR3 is TGTGCCAGCAGGCACAGGAACACCGGGGAGCTGTCTTTT.

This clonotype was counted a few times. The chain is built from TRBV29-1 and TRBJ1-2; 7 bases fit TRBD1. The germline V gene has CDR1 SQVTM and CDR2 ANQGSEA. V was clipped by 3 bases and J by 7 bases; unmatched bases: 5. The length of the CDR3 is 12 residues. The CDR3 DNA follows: TGCAGCGTTGAGGGTCAGGGGGTTGGCTACACCTTC. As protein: CSVEGQGVGYTF.

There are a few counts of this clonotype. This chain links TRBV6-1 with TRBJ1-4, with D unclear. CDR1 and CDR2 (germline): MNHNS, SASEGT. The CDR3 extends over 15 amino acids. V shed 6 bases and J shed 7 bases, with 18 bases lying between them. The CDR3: CASRPFGDVLEKLFF. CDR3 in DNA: TGTGCCAGCAGGCCATTCGGGGATGTGCTTGAAAAACTGTTTTTT.

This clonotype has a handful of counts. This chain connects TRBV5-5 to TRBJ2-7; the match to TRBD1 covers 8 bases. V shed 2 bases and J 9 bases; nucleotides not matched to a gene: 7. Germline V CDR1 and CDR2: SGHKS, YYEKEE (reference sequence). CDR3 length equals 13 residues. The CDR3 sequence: CASSLQGELGQYF. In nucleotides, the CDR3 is TGTGCCAGCAGCTTACAGGGGGAATTAGGGCAGTACTTC.

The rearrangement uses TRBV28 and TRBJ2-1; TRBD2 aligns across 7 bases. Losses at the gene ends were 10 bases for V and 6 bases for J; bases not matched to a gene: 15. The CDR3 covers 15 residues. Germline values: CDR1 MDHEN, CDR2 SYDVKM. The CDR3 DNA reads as TGTGCCACCAACGCCCGTCGCGGGGGTTCCAATGAGCAGTTCTTC. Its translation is CATNARRGGSNEQFF.

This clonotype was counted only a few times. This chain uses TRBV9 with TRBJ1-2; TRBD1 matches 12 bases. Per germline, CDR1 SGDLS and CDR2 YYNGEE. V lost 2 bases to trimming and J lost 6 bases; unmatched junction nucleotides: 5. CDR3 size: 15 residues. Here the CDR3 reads CASSVAGTGGNGYTF. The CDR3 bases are TGTGCCAGCAGCGTCGCCGGGACAGGGGGCAATGGCTACACCTTC.

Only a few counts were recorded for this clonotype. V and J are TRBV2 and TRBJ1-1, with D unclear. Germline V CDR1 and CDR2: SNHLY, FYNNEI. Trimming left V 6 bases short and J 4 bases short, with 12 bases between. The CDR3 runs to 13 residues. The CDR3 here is CASSWEDVTEAFF. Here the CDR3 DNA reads TGTGCCAGCAGCTGGGAGGATGTCACTGAAGCTTTCTTT. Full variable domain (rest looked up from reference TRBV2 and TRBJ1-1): EPEVTQTPSHQVTQMGQEVILRCVPISNHLYFYWYRQILGQKVEFLVSFYNNEISEKSEIFDDQFSVERPDGSNFTLKIRSTKLEDSAMYFCASSWEDVTEAFFGQGTRLTVV.

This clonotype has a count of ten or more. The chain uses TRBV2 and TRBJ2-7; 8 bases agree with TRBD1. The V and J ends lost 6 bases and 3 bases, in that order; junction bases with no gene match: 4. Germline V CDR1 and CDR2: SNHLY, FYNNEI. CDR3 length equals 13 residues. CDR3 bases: TGTGCCAGCAGGCGACAGGGGATCTACGAGCAGTACTTC. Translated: CASRRQGIYEQYF.

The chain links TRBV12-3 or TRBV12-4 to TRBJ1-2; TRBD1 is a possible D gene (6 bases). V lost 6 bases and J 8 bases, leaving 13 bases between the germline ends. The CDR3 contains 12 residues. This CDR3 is CASSTDSPGYTF. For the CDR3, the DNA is TGTGCCAGCAGCACGGACAGCCCCGGCTACACCTTC.

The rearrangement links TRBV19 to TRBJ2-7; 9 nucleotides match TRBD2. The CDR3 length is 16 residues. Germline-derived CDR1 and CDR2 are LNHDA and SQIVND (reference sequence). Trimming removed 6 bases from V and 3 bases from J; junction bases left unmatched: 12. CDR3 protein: CASSGALAGRHYEQYF. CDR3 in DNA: TGTGCCAGTAGCGGCGCCCTAGCGGGAAGACACTACGAGCAGTACTTC. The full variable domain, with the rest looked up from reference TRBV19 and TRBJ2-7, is DGGITQSPKYLFRKEGQNVTLSCEQNLNHDAMYWYRQDPGQGLRLIYYSQIVNDFQKGDIAEGYSVSREKKESFPLTVTSAQKNPTAFYLCASSGALAGRHYEQYFGPGTRLTVT.

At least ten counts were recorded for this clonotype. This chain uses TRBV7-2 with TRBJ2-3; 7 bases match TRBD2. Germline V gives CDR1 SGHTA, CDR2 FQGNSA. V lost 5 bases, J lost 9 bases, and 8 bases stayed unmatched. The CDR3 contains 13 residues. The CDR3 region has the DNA TGTGCCAGCAGCCCCAGAGGCGGGAGCACGCAGTATTTT. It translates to CASSPRGGSTQYF.

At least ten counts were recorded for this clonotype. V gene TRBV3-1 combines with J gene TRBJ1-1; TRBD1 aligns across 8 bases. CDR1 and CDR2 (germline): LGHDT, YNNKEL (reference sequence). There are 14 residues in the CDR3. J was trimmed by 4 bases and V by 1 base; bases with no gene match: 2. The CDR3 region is CASSQATGGTEAFF. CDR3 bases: TGTGCCAGCAGCCAAGCAACAGGGGGCACTGAAGCTTTCTTT. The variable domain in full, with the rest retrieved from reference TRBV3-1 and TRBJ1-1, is DTAVSQTPKYLVTQMGNDKSIKCEQNLGHDTMYWYKQDSKKFLKIMFSYNNKELIINETVPNRFSPKSPDKAHLNLHINSLELGDSAVYFCASSQATGGTEAFFGQGTRLTVV.

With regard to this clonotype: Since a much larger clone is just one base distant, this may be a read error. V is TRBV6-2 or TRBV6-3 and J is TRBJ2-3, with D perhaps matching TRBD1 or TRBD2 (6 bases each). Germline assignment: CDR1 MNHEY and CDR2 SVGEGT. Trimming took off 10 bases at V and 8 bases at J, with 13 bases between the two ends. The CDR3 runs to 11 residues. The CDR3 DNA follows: TGTGCCACCAGAGAGGGGGGTACGCAGTATTTT. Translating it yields CATREGGTQYF.

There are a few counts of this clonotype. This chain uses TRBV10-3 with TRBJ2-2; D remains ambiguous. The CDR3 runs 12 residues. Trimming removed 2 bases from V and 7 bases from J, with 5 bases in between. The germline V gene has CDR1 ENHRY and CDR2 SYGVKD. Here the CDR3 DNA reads TGTGCCATCAGTGAGATCGGCGGGGAGCTGTTTTTT. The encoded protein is CAISEIGGELFF.

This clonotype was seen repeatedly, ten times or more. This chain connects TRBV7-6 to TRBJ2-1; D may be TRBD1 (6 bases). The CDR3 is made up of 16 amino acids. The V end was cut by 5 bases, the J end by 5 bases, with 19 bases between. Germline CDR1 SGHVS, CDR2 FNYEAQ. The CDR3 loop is CASSQPTDRSHNEQFF. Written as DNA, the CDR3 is TGTGCCAGCAGCCAGCCCACGGACAGATCACACAATGAGCAGTTCTTC.

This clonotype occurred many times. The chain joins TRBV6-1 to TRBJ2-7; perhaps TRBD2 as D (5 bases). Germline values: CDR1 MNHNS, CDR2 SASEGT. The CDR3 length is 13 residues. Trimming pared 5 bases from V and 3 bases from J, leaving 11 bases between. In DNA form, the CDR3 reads TGTGCCAGCAGTCCCCGGACTGACTACGAGCAGTACTTC. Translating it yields CASSPRTDYEQYF.

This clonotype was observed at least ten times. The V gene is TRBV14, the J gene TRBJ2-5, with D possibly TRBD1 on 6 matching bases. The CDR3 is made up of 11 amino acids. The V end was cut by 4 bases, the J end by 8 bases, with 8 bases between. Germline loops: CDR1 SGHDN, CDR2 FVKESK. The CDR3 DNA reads TGTGCCAGCAGCCGAGGGGGTACCCAGTACTTC. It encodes CASSRGGTQYF.

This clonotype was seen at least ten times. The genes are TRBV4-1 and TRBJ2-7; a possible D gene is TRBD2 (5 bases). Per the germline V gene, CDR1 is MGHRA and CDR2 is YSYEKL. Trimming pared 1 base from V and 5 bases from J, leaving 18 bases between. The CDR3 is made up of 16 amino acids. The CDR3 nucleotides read TGCGCCAGCAGCCAAGCGCCGGGGAAGGATGGGAACGAGCAGTACTTC. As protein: CASSQAPGKDGNEQYF.

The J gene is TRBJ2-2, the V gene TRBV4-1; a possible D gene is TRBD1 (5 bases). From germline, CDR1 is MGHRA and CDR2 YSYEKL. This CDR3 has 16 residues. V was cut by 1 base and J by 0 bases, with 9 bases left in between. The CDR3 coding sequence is TGCGCCAGCAGCCAAGTAAGGGGAACGAACACCGGGGAGCTGTTTTTT. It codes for CASSQVRGTNTGELFF.

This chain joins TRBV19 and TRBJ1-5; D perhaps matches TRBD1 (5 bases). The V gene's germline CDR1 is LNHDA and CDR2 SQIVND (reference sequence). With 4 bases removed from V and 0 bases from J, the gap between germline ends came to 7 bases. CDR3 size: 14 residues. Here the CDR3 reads CASSNRISNQPQHF. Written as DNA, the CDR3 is TGTGCCAGTAGTAACAGGATTAGCAATCAGCCCCAGCATTTT.

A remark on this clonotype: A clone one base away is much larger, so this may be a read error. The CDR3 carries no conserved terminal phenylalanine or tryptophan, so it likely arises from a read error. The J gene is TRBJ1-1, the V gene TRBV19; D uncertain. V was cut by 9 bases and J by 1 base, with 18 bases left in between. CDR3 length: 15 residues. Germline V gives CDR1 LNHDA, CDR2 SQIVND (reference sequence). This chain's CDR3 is CASNPSRAGNTEAFL. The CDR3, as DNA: TGTGCCAGCAATCCTTCACGGGCAGGGAACACTGAAGCTTTCCTT.

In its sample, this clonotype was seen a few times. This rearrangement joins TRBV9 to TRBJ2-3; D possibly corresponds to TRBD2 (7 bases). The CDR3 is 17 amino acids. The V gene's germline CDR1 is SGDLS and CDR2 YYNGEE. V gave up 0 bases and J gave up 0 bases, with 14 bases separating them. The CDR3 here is CASSVEGGAPSTDTQYF. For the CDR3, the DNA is TGTGCCAGCAGCGTAGAGGGGGGGGCACCTAGCACAGATACGCAGTATTTT. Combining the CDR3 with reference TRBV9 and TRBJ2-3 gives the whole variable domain DSGVTQTPKHLITATGQRVTLRCSPRSGDLSVYWYQQSLDQGLQFLIQYYNGEERAKGNILERFSAQQFPDLHSELNLSSLELGDSALYFCASSVEGGAPSTDTQYFGPGTRLTVL.

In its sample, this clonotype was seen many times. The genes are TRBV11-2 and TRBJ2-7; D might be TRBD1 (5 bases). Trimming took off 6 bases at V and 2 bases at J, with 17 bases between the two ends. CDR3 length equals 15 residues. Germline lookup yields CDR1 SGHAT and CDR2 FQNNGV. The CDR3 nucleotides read TGTGCCAGCAGTACCCCACTGGGGCAGACCTACGAGCAGTACTTC. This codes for CASSTPLGQTYEQYF. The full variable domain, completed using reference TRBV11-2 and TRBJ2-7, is EAGVAQSPRYKIIEKRQSVAFWCNPISGHATLYWYQQILGQGPKLLIQFQNNGVVDDSQLPKDRFSAERLKGVDSTLKIQPAKLEDSAVYLCASSTPLGQTYEQYFGPGTRLTVT.

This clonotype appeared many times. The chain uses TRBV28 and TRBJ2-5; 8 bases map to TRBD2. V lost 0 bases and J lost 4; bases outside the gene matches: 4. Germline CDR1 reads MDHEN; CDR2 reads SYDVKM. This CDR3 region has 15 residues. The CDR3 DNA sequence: TGTGCCAGCAGTTTATGGACTAGCGAGAGAGAGACCCAGTACTTC. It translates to CASSLWTSERETQYF.

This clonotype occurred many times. CDR3 bases: TGTGCCAGCAGTTTGCTAGCGGGTTTGGGAGATACGCAGTATTTT. As protein: CASSLLAGLGDTQYF. V usage is TRBV27 and J usage is TRBJ2-3; 8 nucleotides agree with TRBD2. The CDR3 totals 15 residues. Per the germline V gene, CDR1 is MNHEY and CDR2 is SMNVEV (reference sequence). J was trimmed by 5 bases and V by 3 bases; bases with no gene match: 7.

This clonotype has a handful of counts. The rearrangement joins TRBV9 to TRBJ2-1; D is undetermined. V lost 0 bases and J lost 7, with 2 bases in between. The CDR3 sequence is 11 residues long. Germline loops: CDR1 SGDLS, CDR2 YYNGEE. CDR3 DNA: TGTGCCAGCAGCGTAGATAATGAGCAGTTCTTC. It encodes CASSVDNEQFF.

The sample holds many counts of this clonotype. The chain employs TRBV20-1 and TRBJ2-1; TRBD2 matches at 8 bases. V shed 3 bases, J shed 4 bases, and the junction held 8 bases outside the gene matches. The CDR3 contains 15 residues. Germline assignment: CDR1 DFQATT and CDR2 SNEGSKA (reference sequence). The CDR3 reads CSARESGSLYNEQFF. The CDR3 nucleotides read TGCAGTGCTAGGGAGAGCGGGAGTCTGTACAATGAGCAGTTCTTC.